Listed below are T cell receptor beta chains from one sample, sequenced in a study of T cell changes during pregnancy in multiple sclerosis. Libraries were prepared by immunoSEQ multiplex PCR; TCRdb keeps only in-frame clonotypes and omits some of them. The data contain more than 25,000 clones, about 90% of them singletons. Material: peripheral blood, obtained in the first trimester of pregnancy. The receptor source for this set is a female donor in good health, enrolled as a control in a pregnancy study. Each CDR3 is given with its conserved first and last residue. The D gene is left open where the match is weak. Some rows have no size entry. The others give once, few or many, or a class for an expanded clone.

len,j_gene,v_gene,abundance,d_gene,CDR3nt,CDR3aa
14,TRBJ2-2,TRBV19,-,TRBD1,TGTGCCAGTAGTCTGGGACAGGGTGTCGGGGAGCTGTTTTTT,CASSLGQGVGELFF
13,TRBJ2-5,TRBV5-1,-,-,TGCGCCAGCAGCTCTGGGGGGCAAGAGACCCAGTACTTC,CASSSGGQETQYF
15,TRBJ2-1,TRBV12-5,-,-,TGTGCTAGTGGTTTGGTTGGGGGGGCAGACAATGAGCAGTTCTTC,CASGLVGGADNEQFF
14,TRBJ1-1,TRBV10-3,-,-,TGTGCCATCAGTGAAAAGGAGCTGAACACTGAAGCTTTCTTT,CAISEKELNTEAFF
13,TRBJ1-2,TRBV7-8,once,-,TGTGCCAGCAGCTTAGAAGGGGCGTGGGGCTACACCTTC,CASSLEGAWGYTF
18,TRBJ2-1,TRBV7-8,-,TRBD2,TGTGCCAGCAACTTAGGGCCTAGCGGGGTCCAACGGCGCAATGAGCAGTTCTTC,CASNLGPSGVQRRNEQFF
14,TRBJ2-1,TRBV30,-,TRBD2,TGTGCCTGGTTGGCTAGCGGGAGGACCAATGAGCAGTTCTTC,CAWLASGRTNEQFF
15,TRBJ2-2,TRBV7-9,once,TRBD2,TGTGCCAGCAGCCCCGGGACTACGGACGCCGGGGAGCTGTTTTTT,CASSPGTTDAGELFF
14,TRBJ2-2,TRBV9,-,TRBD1,TGTGCCAGCAGCACGACAGGGGACACCGGGGAGCTGTTTTTT,CASSTTGDTGELFF
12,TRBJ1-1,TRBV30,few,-,TGTGCCTGGATTAGAGCGAACACTGAAGCTTTCTTT,CAWIRANTEAFF
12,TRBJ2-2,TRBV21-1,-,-,TGTGCCAGCAGCAAGTCTACCGGGGAGCTGTTTTTT,CASSKSTGELFF
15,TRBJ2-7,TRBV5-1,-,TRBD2,TGCGCCAGCAGCCCAACTGGCGGGAGTGATTACGAGCAGTACTTC,CASSPTGGSDYEQYF
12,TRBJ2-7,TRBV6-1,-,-,TGTGCCAGCAGGGCTAGCTCGAACGAGCAGTACTTC,CASRASSNEQYF
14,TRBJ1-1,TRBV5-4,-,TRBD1,TGTGCCAGCAGCCTGGGACAGAGGAACACTGAAGCTTTCTTT,CASSLGQRNTEAFF
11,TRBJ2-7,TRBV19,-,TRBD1,TGTGCCAGCGGGACAGGCTACGAGCAGTACTTC,CASGTGYEQYF
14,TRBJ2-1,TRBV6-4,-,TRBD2,TGTGCCAGCAGTCGGCTAGCGGGAAACAATGAGCAGTTCTTC,CASSRLAGNNEQFF
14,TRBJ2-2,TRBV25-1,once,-,TGTGCCAGCAGTGGGATTGGAGCTACGGGGGAGCTGTTTTTT,CASSGIGATGELFF